Below are 7 T cell receptor beta chains sequenced from a single sample in a study of T-cell reconstitution after alpha-beta-depleted transplantation in children. Preparing the TCRbeta library involved the use of unique molecular identifiers. Via MiXCR, TCRdb re-called the PCR reads, giving one row per CDR3 protein. The table records just over 950,000 distinct CDR3 sequences, about 29% of them present only once. The material was PBMCs, mostly from graft donor cells, obtained 360 days after TCRalphabeta/CD19-depleted stem cell transplant. The receptors derive from a boy under two years old who had a stem cell transplant for SCID, so the T cells may come from the graft donor.

The DNA of the CDR3 is TGTGCCAGCAGCTTAGGATCGGGGACTGGGGCCAACGTCCTGACTTTC. Translating gives CASSLGSGTGANVLTF. The gene calls are TRBV7-3 and TRBJ2-6, with D possibly being TRBD2 (5 bases). Germline V gene data show CDR1 as SGHTA and CDR2 as FQGTGA. This CDR3 spans 16 amino acids. Trimming took off 2 bases at V and 2 bases at J, with 10 bases between the two ends.

V gene TRBV5-1 combines with J gene TRBJ2-3; 8 nucleotides line up with TRBD2. Germline CDR1 reads SGHRS; CDR2 reads YFSETQ. The length of the CDR3 is 15 residues. With V trimmed by 4 bases and J by 2 bases, 6 bases remained unmatched. The CDR3 spells CASSVLAGATDTQYF. For the CDR3, the DNA is TGCGCCAGCAGCGTCCTAGCGGGCGCCACAGATACGCAGTATTTT.

In the case of this clonotype: Since no conserved phenylalanine or tryptophan closes the CDR3, a read error is the likely cause. This sequence joins TRBV7-9 and TRBJ1-1; D is perhaps TRBD1 (6 bases). CDR3 length: 16 amino acids. Trimming took off 3 bases at V and 0 bases at J, with 14 bases between the two ends. Germline V CDR1 and CDR2: SEHNR, FQNEAQ (reference sequence). In nucleotides, the CDR3 is TGTGCCAGCAGCTTGGGGGCAGGGCTGTTGAACACTGAAGCTTTCTAT. Amino acid sequence: CASSLGAGLLNTEAFY.

The sample holds a few counts of this clonotype. The gene calls are TRBV7-9 and TRBJ1-3, with 9 bases fitting TRBD1. Germline-derived CDR1 and CDR2 are SEHNR and FQNEAQ (reference sequence). The J segment lost 0 bases and the V segment lost 1 base, leaving 4 bases of the junction unmatched. This CDR3 is 17 amino acids long. The chain's CDR3 is CASSLGDRERSGNTIYF. CDR3 nucleotides: TGTGCCAGCAGCTTAGGGGACAGGGAACGCTCTGGAAACACCATATATTTT. Looking up the rest from reference TRBV7-9 and TRBJ1-3 gives the full variable domain: DTGVSQNPRHKITKRGQNVTFRCDPISEHNRLYWYRQTLGQGPEFLTYFQNEAQLEKSRLLSDRFSAERPKGSFSTLEIQRTEQGDSAMYLCASSLGDRERSGNTIYFGEGSWLTVV.

The table lists this clonotype with a few counts. V is TRBV20-1 and J is TRBJ2-7; 9 bases align to TRBD2. The J segment lost 5 bases and the V segment lost 6 bases, leaving 11 bases of the junction unmatched. The CDR3 runs 14 residues. In germline, CDR1 is DFQATT, CDR2 SNEGSKA (reference sequence). The CDR3 reads CSALWTSVIHEQYF. CDR3 in DNA: TGCAGTGCCCTTTGGACTAGCGTGATCCACGAGCAGTACTTC.

This clonotype has a handful of counts. The V gene is TRBV9, the J gene TRBJ1-1; TRBD1 might be the D (6 bases). V dropped 3 bases and J dropped 2 bases, with 14 bases sitting between them. Germline CDR1 SGDLS, CDR2 YYNGEE. The CDR3 has 15 amino acids. In DNA, the CDR3 is TGTGCCAGCAGCGAGGGGGGAAATGGAAACACTGAAGCTTTCTTT. Protein product: CASSEGGNGNTEAFF.

The V call is TRBV29-1, the J call TRBJ2-5; tentative D call: TRBD2 (6 bases). V was trimmed by 8 bases and J by 7 bases, leaving 17 bases between them. The germline gives CDR1 SQVTM, CDR2 ANQGSEA. The CDR3 length is 12 residues. CDR3 residues: CSSRSGPGTQYF. CDR3 bases: TGCAGCTCCCGTAGCGGCCCGGGGACCCAGTACTTC.